A single sample gave rise to the 20 T cell receptor beta chains below, sequenced in a study of human T cells and chemical hapten exposure. Time point: patch test 3, about 24 weeks after DPC sensitization. The treatment is: therapeutic diphenylcyclopropenone sensitization with weekly scalp DPC. TCRdb re-derived calls from the RACE reads in MiXCR, one entry per CDR3 protein. The top ten hold less than 3% of the sample, which has 100,000 to 120,000 distinct CDR3 sequences, under 40% seen once. This material consisted of whole blood, taken in connection with sensitization to the hapten diphenylcyclopropenone (DPC). These receptor sequences come from a middle-aged man with alopecia areata. Some clones in this sample may be carry-over from other donors' samples.

This clonotype was observed a few times. This chain links TRBV2 with TRBJ2-3; D gene uncertain. Trimming shortened V by 3 bases and J by 2 bases, and 9 bases separated the two germline ends. The CDR3 has 14 residues. Germline CDR1 reads SNHLY; CDR2 reads FYNNEI. The CDR3 coding sequence is TGTGCCAGCAGTGACCTGCTTTTCACAGATACGCAGTATTTT. This gives the protein CASSDLLFTDTQYF.

The CDR3 loop is CSVVQNTEAFF. CDR3 sequence (DNA): TGCAGCGTTGTACAGAACACTGAAGCTTTCTTT. The chain has TRBV29-1 and TRBJ1-1; D gene uncertain. The CDR3 has 11 amino acids. CDR1 is SQVTM, CDR2 ANQGSEA, per germline. Deletions cut 4 bases from V and 1 base from J, with 4 bases between. The full variable domain, rest sourced from reference TRBV29-1 and TRBJ1-1, is SAVISQKPSRDICQRGTSLTIQCQVDSQVTMMFWYRQQPGQSLTLIATANQGSEATYESGFVIDKFPISRPNLTFSTLTVSNMSPEDSSIYLCSVVQNTEAFFGQGTRLTVV.

The chain joins TRBV5-4 to TRBJ2-2, with D unresolved. The germline CDR1 and CDR2 sequences are SGHNT and YYREEE (reference sequence). CDR3 length equals 13 residues. V was trimmed by 2 bases and J by 2 bases, leaving 4 bases between them. CDR3 region: CASSLDNTGELFF. CDR3 coding DNA: TGTGCCAGCAGCTTAGATAACACCGGGGAGCTGTTTTTT.

The chain recombines TRBV29-1 with TRBJ1-1; 8 positions match TRBD1. V shed 5 bases, J shed 5 bases, and the junction held 7 bases outside the gene matches. The germline V gene has CDR1 SQVTM and CDR2 ANQGSEA. The CDR3 contains 13 residues. The chain's CDR3 is CSVTGGLATEAFF. The CDR3 coding sequence is TGCAGCGTTACAGGGGGACTGGCGACTGAAGCTTTCTTT.

The V call is TRBV5-1, the J call TRBJ1-1, with D uncertain. Looked up from germline, CDR1 is SGHRS and CDR2 is YFSETQ. Trimming removed 0 bases at V and 7 bases at J, with 10 bases between. The CDR3 sequence is 13 residues long. The CDR3 DNA reads as TGCGCCAGCAGCTTGGCCGCTGGGGTTGAAGCTTTCTTT. Translation gives CASSLAAGVEAFF.

V and J are TRBV6-5 and TRBJ1-1; D might be TRBD1 (5 bases). This CDR3 is 14 amino acids long. Trimming cost V 0 bases and J 4 bases, with 9 bases left between them. The germline gives CDR1 MNHEY, CDR2 SVGAGI. CDR3: CASSYSQGVTEAFF. The CDR3 DNA is TGTGCCAGCAGTTACTCTCAGGGAGTCACTGAAGCTTTCTTT.

The V and J genes are TRBV6-1 and TRBJ2-4, with a weak D call TRBD2 (5 bases). V dropped 4 bases and J dropped 5 bases, with 21 bases sitting between them. The CDR3 consists of 17 residues. From germline, CDR1 is MNHNS and CDR2 SASEGT. CDR3 in amino acids: CASSGGLDGGQENIQYF. DNA for the CDR3: TGTGCCAGCAGTGGTGGACTTGACGGCGGTCAAGAAAACATTCAGTACTTC.

V is TRBV20-1 and J is TRBJ1-2; 7 bases are shared with TRBD1. Germline CDR1 and CDR2: DFQATT and SNEGSKA (reference sequence). The trim removed 6 bases at V and 2 bases at J, leaving 6 bases unmatched. The CDR3 has 13 residues. CDR3 in amino acids: CSAEDRRNYGYTF. The CDR3 region has the DNA TGCAGTGCAGAGGACAGGCGCAACTATGGCTACACCTTC.

V gene TRBV20-1 combines with J gene TRBJ2-3, with D tentatively TRBD2 (6 bases). The CDR3 covers 15 residues. V lost 6 bases and J 1 base, leaving 17 bases between the germline ends. Per the germline V gene, CDR1 is DFQATT and CDR2 is SNEGSKA (reference sequence). The CDR3 sequence: CSAPDPGLGTDTQYF. In DNA, the CDR3 is TGCAGTGCCCCGGATCCGGGACTGGGCACAGATACGCAGTATTTT.

The table lists this clonotype with a few counts. This chain joins TRBV5-1 and TRBJ2-7, with 12 bases matching TRBD1. This CDR3 comprises 13 residues. The V gene's germline CDR1 is SGHRS and CDR2 YFSETQ. The junction had 2 bases not matched to a gene; V was cut back by 4 bases and J by 6 bases. The CDR3 DNA reads as TGCGCCAGCAGCGGGACAGGGGGCATCGAGCAGTACTTC. It encodes CASSGTGGIEQYF.

This chain uses TRBV28 with TRBJ2-3; TRBD2 aligns across 7 bases. J was trimmed by 5 bases and V by 6 bases; bases with no gene match: 23. CDR3 length: 19 amino acids. Germline lookup yields CDR1 MDHEN and CDR2 SYDVKM. Here the CDR3 DNA reads TGTGCCAGCAGCTCAACCTGGGGTTTGGCGGGAGAGGGTGGAGATACGCAGTATTTT. It specifies CASSSTWGLAGEGGDTQYF. The full variable domain, in which reference TRBV28 and TRBJ2-3 provide the parts outside the CDR3, is DVKVTQSSRYLVKRTGEKVFLECVQDMDHENMFWYRQDPGLGLRLIYFSYDVKMKEKGDIPEGYSVSREKKERFSLILESASTNQTSMYLCASSSTWGLAGEGGDTQYFGPGTRLTVL.

This chain's CDR3 is CASSQVPDSRNQPQHF. Here the CDR3 DNA reads TGCGCCAGCAGCCAAGTTCCTGACAGTAGGAATCAGCCCCAGCATTTT. V gene TRBV4-1 combines with J gene TRBJ1-5, with D perhaps TRBD1 (5 bases). V was cut by 1 base and J by 4 bases, with 14 bases left in between. The CDR3 is made up of 16 amino acids. Germline loops: CDR1 MGHRA, CDR2 YSYEKL.

The rearrangement links TRBV10-3 to TRBJ2-7; 14 nucleotides line up with TRBD2. V lost 6 bases to trimming and J lost 1 base; unmatched junction nucleotides: 14. Per the germline V gene, CDR1 is ENHRY and CDR2 is SYGVKD. This CDR3 spans 19 amino acids. In DNA, the CDR3 is TGTGCCATCAGGAGCTCCCCGGGACTAGCGGGAGAAGCTTCCTACGAGCAGTACTTC. Translated: CAIRSSPGLAGEASYEQYF.

The sample holds many counts of this clonotype. V is TRBV5-6 and J is TRBJ2-3; D is undetermined. Germline V gives CDR1 SGHDT, CDR2 YYEEEE. This CDR3 contains 11 residues. V lost 1 base and J 6 bases, leaving 3 bases between the germline ends. CDR3 sequence reads: CASSLSDTQYF. The CDR3 bases are TGTGCCAGCAGCTTGTCGGATACGCAGTATTTT.

The rearrangement joins TRBV7-2 to TRBJ2-5, with no clear D. This CDR3 region has 14 residues. V lost 1 base, J lost 2 bases, and 8 bases lay in between. Germline CDR1 is SGHTA and CDR2 is FQGNSA. CDR3 bases: TGTGCCAGCAGCTTAGTTCTTTCACAAGAGACCCAGTACTTC. Amino acids: CASSLVLSQETQYF.

The chain couples TRBV11-2 to TRBJ2-1; tentative D call: TRBD2 (5 bases). V lost 3 bases, J lost 7 bases, and 13 bases lay in between. Looked up from germline, CDR1 is SGHAT and CDR2 is FQNNGV. This CDR3 region has 14 residues. This CDR3 is CASSFSEGGNEQFF. Written as DNA, the CDR3 is TGTGCCAGCAGCTTCTCCGAAGGCGGGAATGAGCAGTTCTTC.

This clonotype was detected a few times. V gene TRBV2 combines with J gene TRBJ1-1; D remains ambiguous. The CDR3 loop spans 12 amino acids. V was pared by 4 bases and J by 7 bases, with 10 bases between. Germline lookup yields CDR1 SNHLY and CDR2 FYNNEI. CDR3 DNA: TGTGCCAGCAGTGTATCTGGGTATGAAGCTTTCTTT. This codes for CASSVSGYEAFF.

This chain connects TRBV12-3 or TRBV12-4 to TRBJ2-7; 8 nucleotides line up with TRBD1. V shed 5 bases, J shed 2 bases, and the junction held 2 bases outside the gene matches. This CDR3 spans 13 amino acids. CDR3 loop: CASSRGQAYEQYF. The CDR3 region has the DNA TGTGCCAGCAGTAGGGGACAGGCCTACGAGCAGTACTTC.

There are a few counts of this clonotype. This chain connects TRBV4-3 to TRBJ1-2; the D gene is possibly TRBD1 (5 bases). The CDR3 contains 16 residues. V was clipped by 6 bases and J by 5 bases, with 22 bases between them. Germline V gives CDR1 LGHNA, CDR2 YSLEER. In nucleotides, the CDR3 is TGCGCCAGCAGTCCTGAGGGGAGCAGGGTCGGGTATGGCTACACCTTC. It is translated as CASSPEGSRVGYGYTF.

V is TRBV27 and J is TRBJ1-2; 9 nucleotides align to TRBD1. Germline V gene sequence: CDR1 MNHEY, CDR2 SMNVEV (reference sequence). V lost 6 bases and J lost 4; bases outside the gene matches: 6. The CDR3 spans 14 residues. In nucleotides, the CDR3 is TGTGCCAGCAGCACAGGGGGCATTCCCTATGGCTACACCTTC. Translation: CASSTGGIPYGYTF.